The rows below give T cell receptor beta chains drawn from one sample of a study of blood T cell repertoires in COVID-19. Clones were sequenced by immunoSEQ multiplex PCR, and TCRdb holds only the in-frame ones, with some missing. The sample yields approximately 89,000 clones, more than 75% seen once. The sample taken for sequencing was peripheral blood. The receptor source for this set is a woman aged 70-85 years with acute or convalescent COVID-19. Each CDR3 is given with its conserved first and last residue. Fields, in order: J gene, V gene, D gene, clone size, CDR3 protein, CDR3 DNA. The D gene is left open where the match is weak. Some rows mark clone size as missing; the rest say once, few, many or name a class of expanded clone.

TRBJ2-2,TRBV28,-,-,CASSFGSAIWELFF,TGTGCCAGCAGTTTCGGGTCAGCGATCTGGGAGCTGTTTTTT
TRBJ2-3,TRBV7-2,TRBD2,-,CASSLLAGGASTDTQYF,TGTGCCAGCAGCCTGCTAGCGGGGGGTGCTAGCACAGATACGCAGTATTTT
TRBJ2-2,TRBV10-3,-,-,CAIMVLGDPNTGELFF,TGTGCCATCATGGTTCTGGGAGACCCGAACACCGGGGAGCTGTTTTTT
TRBJ2-1,TRBV21-1,-,-,CASSKATSGRSYNEQFF,TGTGCCAGCAGCAAAGCGACTAGCGGGAGGTCCTACAATGAGCAGTTCTTC
TRBJ1-1,TRBV2,-,-,CASSGRANGGPRVGEAFF,TGTGCCAGCAGTGGTCGGGCCAACGGGGGTCCCAGGGTGGGTGAAGCTTTCTTT
TRBJ1-3,TRBV28,-,-,CACGGVKGNTIYF,TGTGCCTGCGGGGGGGTGAAAGGAAACACCATATATTTT
TRBJ2-2,TRBV19,-,-,CASSISAVAVGLFF,TGTGCCAGTAGTATCTCGGCGGTGGCGGTGGGGCTGTTTTTT
TRBJ2-5,TRBV25-1,-,-,CASSGLGETQYF,TGTGCCAGCAGTGGACTCGGGGAGACCCAGTACTTC
TRBJ1-2,TRBV3-1/TRBV3-2,-,-,CASSQESGGRGYTF,TGTGCCAGCAGCCAAGAATCGGGGGGCCGGGGCTACACCTTC
TRBJ1-4,TRBV11-2,-,-,CASSLDSNEKLFF,TGTGCCAGCAGCTTAGACTCTAATGAAAAACTGTTTTTT
TRBJ2-6,TRBV6-5,-,-,CASSQGAGANVLTF,TGTGCCAGCAGTCAGGGCGCTGGGGCCAACGTCCTGACTTTC
TRBJ2-1,TRBV6-4,-,-,CASSPVRGSEQFF,TGTGCCAGCAGCCCGGTGAGAGGCAGTGAGCAGTTCTTC
TRBJ2-2,TRBV6-2/TRBV6-3,-,few,CASSSTSGVTGELFF,TGTGCCAGCAGTTCCACGTCCGGGGTCACCGGGGAGCTGTTTTTT